This T cell receptor (beta chain) is from a study of T cell changes during pregnancy in multiple sclerosis. TCRdb's copy holds only in-frame clones and misses some; the assay was immunoSEQ multiplex PCR. Among tens of thousands of clones, approximately 90% were seen once, and the ten largest hold about 0.91%. The CDR3 runs to 15 residues. In germline, CDR1 is LNHDA, CDR2 SQIVND (reference sequence). V dropped 5 bases and J dropped 0 bases, with 11 bases sitting between them. The material was peripheral blood, obtained before pregnancy. The origin of this receptor is a female donor with multiple sclerosis, enrolled in a pregnancy study. The V gene is TRBV19, the J gene TRBJ1-5, with TRBD1 as a possible D gene (5 bases). The CDR3 DNA reads as TGTGCCAGTAGTGACGGGGGGAATAGCAATCAGCCCCAGCATTTT. Translating it yields CASSDGGNSNQPQHF.